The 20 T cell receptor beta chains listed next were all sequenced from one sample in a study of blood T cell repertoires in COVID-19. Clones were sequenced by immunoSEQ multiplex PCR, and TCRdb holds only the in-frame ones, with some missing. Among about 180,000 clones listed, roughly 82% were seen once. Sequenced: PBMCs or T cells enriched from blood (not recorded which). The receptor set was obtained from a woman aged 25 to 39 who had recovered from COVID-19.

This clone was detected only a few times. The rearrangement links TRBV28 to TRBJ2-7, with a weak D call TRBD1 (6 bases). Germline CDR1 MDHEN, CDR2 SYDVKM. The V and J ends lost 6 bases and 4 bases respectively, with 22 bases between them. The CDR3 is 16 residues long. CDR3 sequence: CASSNGQLLASYEQYF. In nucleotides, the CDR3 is TGTGCCAGCAGCAACGGACAGCTCTTAGCTTCGTACGAGCAGTACTTC.

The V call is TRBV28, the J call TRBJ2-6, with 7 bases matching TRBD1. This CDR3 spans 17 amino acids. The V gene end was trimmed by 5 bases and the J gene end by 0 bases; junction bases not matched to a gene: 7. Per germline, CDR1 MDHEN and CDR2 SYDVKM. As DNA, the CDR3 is TGTGCCAGCAGTACCAGGACAGGAACCTCTGGGGCCAACGTCCTGACTTTC. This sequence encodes CASSTRTGTSGANVLTF.

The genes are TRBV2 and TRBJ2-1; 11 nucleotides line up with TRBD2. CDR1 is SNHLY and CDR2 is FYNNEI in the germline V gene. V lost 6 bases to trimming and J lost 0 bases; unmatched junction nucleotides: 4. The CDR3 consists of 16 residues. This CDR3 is CASRETSGSSYNEQFF. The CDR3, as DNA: TGTGCCAGCAGAGAAACTAGCGGGAGCTCCTACAATGAGCAGTTCTTC.

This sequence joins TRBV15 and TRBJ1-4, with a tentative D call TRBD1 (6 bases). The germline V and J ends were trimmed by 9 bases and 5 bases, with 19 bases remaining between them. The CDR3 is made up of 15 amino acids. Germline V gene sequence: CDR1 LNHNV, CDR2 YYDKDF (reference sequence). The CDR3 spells CATIQGGSSNEKLFF. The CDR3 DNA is TGTGCCACTATACAGGGAGGGAGCTCAAATGAAAAACTGTTTTTT.

Written as DNA, the CDR3 is TGTGCCAGCAGTATTCCCGGGACAGGGGACGAGCAGTACTTC. Amino acid sequence: CASSIPGTGDEQYF. This chain uses TRBV28 with TRBJ2-7; 10 bases fit TRBD1. CDR1 and CDR2 from the germline V gene are MDHEN and SYDVKM. V gave up 5 bases and J gave up 5 bases; unmatched junction bases: 6. This CDR3 spans 14 amino acids. Complete variable domain (other parts from reference TRBV28 and TRBJ2-7): DVKVTQSSRYLVKRTGEKVFLECVQDMDHENMFWYRQDPGLGLRLIYFSYDVKMKEKGDIPEGYSVSREKKERFSLILESASTNQTSMYLCASSIPGTGDEQYFGPGTRLTVT.

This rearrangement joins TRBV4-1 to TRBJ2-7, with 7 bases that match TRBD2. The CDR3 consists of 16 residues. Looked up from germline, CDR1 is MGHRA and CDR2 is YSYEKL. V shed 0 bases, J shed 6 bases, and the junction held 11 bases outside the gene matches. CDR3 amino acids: CASSQEAGTIVFEQYF. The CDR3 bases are TGCGCCAGCAGCCAAGAAGCCGGGACTATCGTGTTCGAGCAGTACTTC.

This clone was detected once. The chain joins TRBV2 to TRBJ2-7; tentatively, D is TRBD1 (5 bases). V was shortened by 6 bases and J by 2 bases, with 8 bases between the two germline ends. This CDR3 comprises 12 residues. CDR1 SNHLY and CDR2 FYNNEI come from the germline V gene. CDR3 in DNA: TGTGCCAGCAGGAAGGACACCTACGAGCAGTACTTC. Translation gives CASRKDTYEQYF.

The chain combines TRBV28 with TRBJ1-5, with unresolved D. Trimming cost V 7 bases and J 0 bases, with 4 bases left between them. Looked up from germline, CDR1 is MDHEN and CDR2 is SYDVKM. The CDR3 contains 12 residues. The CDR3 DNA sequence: TGTGCCAGCACGAGTAGCAATCAGCCCCAGCATTTT. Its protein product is CASTSSNQPQHF. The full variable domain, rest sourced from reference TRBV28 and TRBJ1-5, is DVKVTQSSRYLVKRTGEKVFLECVQDMDHENMFWYRQDPGLGLRLIYFSYDVKMKEKGDIPEGYSVSREKKERFSLILESASTNQTSMYLCASTSSNQPQHFGDGTRLSIL.

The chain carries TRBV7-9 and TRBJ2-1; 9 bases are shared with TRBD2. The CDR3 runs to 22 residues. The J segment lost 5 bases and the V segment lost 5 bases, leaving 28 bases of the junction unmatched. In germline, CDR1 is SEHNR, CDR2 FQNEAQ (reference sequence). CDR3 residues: CASSTPPGLAGTTSVGDNEQFF. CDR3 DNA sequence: TGTGCCAGCAGCACCCCCCCAGGGCTAGCGGGAACCACATCCGTAGGGGACAATGAGCAGTTCTTC.

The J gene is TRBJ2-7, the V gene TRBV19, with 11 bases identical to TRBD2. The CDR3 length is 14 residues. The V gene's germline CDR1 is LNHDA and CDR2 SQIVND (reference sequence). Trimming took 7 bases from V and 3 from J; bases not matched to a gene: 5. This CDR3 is CASNEGTSGYEQYF. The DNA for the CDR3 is TGTGCCAGTAACGAGGGGACTAGCGGCTACGAGCAGTACTTC. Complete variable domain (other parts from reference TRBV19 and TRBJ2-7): DGGITQSPKYLFRKEGQNVTLSCEQNLNHDAMYWYRQDPGQGLRLIYYSQIVNDFQKGDIAEGYSVSREKKESFPLTVTSAQKNPTAFYLCASNEGTSGYEQYFGPGTRLTVT.

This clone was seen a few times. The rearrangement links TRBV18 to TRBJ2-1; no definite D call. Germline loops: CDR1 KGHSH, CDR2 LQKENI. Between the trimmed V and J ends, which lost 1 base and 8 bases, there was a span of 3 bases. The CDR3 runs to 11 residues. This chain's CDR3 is CASSPLDEQFF. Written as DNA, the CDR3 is TGTGCCAGCTCACCACTAGATGAGCAGTTCTTC.

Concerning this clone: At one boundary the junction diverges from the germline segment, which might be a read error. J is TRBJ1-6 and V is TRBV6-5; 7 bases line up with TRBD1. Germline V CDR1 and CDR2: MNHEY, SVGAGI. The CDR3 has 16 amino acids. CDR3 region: CASSFPPGQLSSSLHF. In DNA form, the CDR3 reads TGTGCCAGCAGTTTCCCCCCGGGACAGTTGTCTTCATCCCTCCACTTT.

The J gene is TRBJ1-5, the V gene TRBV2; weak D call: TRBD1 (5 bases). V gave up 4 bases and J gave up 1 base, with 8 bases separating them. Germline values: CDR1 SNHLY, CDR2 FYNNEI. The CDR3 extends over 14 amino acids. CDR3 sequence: CASSVGGSNQPQHF. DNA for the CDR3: TGTGCCAGCAGTGTTGGGGGGAGCAATCAGCCCCAGCATTTT.

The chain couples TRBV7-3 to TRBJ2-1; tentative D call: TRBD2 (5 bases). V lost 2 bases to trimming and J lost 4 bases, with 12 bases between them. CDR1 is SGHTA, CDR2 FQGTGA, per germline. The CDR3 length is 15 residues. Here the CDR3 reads CASSLEGGSYNEQFF. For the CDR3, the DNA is TGTGCCAGCAGCTTAGAGGGCGGCTCTTACAATGAGCAGTTCTTC.

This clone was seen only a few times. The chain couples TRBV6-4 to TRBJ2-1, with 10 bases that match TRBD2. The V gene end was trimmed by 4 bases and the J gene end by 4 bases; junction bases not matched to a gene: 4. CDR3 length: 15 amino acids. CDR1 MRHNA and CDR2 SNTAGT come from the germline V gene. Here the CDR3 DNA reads TGTGCCAGCAGTGGGGAAGCGGGAGGGTACAATGAGCAGTTCTTC. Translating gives CASSGEAGGYNEQFF.

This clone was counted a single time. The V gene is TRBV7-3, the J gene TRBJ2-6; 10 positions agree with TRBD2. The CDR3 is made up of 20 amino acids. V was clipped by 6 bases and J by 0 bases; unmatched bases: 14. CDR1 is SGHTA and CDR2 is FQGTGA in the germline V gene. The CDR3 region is CASRRRRTSGGLSGANVLTF. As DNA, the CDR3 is TGTGCCAGCAGGCGAAGACGGACTAGCGGCGGACTCTCTGGGGCCAACGTCCTGACTTTC.

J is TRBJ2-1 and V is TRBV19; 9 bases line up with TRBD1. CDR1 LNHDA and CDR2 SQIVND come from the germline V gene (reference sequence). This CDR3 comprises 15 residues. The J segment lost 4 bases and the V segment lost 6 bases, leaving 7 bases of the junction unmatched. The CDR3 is CASSRTGTGYNEQFF. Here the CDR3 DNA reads TGTGCCAGTAGCCGGACCGGGACAGGGTACAATGAGCAGTTCTTC.

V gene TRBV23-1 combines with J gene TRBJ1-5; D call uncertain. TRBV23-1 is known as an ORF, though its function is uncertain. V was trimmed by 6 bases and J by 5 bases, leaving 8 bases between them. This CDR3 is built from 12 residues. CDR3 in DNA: TGCGCCAGCAGCCCTGTTTATCAGCCCCAGCATTTT. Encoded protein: CASSPVYQPQHF.

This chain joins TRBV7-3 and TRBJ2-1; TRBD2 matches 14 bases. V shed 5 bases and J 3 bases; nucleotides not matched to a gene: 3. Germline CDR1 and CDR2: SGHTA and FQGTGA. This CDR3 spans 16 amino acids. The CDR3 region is CASSVGLAGGYNEQFF. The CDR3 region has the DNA TGTGCCAGCAGCGTAGGACTAGCGGGGGGCTACAATGAGCAGTTCTTC.

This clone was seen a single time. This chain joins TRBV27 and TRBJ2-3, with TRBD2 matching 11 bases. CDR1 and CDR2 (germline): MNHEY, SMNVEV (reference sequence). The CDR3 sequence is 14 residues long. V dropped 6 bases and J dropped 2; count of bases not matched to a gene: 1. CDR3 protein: CASRGLADTDTQYF. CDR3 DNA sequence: TGTGCCAGCAGGGGACTAGCGGACACAGATACGCAGTATTTT.